This T cell receptor beta chain was observed in a study of regulatory T cells in long-lasting Graves disease. About the study: The criterion for persistent Graves' disease was over 5 years of antithyroid drugs with positive TSH receptor antibodies.

Time point meaning: persistent/refractory GD, antithyroid drugs over 5 years with positive TRAb. PBMCs provided the RNA from which the TCR library was made. Findings of the study overall: Graves' patients with persistent disease showed TCR diversity lower than patients newly diagnosed.

Remarks on this clonotype: Antigen unknown.

Investigators prepared the TCR beta libraries by applying iRepertoire HTBI primers and Arm-PCR of CDR3 regions. As handled by the study authors: Identification of gene segments yielded over 60 TRBV and 14 TRBJ across samples. One entry per CDR3 protein, called by TCRdb with MiXCR from the multiplex PCR reads. Here the V and J calls rest on TCRdb's processing, not on the authors' analysis. The sample consists of 350,000 to 450,000 distinct CDR3 sequences, roughly 20% of them appearing once. Germline V gene sequence: CDR1 MNHNS, CDR2 SASEGT. V gave up 6 bases and J gave up 4 bases, with 16 bases separating them. This CDR3 has 14 residues.

The receptor was derived from a female donor with Graves disease. The chain recombines TRBV6-1 with TRBJ2-7, with TRBD2 as a possible D gene (5 bases). The material sequenced was peripheral blood mononuclear cells (PBMCs), taken when the disease was refractory, from a patient treated with antithyroid drugs. In nucleotides, the CDR3 is TGTGCCAGCAGAACCGGGATACTCACGTACGAGCAGTACTTC. It encodes CASRTGILTYEQYF.